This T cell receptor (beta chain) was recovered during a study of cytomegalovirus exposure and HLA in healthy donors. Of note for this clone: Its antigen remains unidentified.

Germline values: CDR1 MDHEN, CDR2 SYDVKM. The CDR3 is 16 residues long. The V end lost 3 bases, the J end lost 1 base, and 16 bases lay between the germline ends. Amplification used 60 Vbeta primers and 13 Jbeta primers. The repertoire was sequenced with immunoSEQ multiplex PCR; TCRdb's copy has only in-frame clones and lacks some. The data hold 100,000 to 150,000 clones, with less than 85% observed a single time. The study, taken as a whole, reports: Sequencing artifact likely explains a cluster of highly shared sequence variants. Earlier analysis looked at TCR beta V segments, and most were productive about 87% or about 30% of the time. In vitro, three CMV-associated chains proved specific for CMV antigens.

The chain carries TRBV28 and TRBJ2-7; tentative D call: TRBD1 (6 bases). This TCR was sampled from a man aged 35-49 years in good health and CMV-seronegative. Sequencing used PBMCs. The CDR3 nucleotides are TGTGCCAGCAGTTTCCAGGGGCGAGGTTTTTCCTACGAGCAGTACTTC. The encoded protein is CASSFQGRGFSYEQYF.